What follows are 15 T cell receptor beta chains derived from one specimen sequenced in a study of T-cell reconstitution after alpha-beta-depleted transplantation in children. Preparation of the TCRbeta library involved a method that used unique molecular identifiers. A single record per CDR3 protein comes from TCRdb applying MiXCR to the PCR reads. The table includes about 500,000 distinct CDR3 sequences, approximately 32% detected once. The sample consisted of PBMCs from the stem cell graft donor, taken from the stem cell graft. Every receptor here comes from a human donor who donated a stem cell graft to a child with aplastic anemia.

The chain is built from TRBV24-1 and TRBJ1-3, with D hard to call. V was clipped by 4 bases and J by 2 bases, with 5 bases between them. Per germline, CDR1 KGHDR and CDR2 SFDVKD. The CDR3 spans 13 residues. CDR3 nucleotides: TGTGCCACCAGTGAGGCCCCTGGAAACACCATATATTTT. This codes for CATSEAPGNTIYF.

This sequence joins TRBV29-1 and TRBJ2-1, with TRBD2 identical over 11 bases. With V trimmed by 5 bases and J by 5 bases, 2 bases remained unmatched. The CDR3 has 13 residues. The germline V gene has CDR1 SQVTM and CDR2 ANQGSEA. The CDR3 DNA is TGCAGCGTTATAGCGGGAGGGCACAATGAGCAGTTCTTC. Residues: CSVIAGGHNEQFF.

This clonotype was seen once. CDR3: CASSPGTANVLTF. Here the CDR3 DNA reads TGTGCCAGCAGCCCCGGGACAGCCAACGTCCTGACTTTC. This chain links TRBV5-5 with TRBJ2-6, with a weak D call TRBD1 (6 bases). V was clipped by 4 bases and J by 7 bases, with 9 bases between them. CDR3 length: 13 residues. Germline V gene data show CDR1 as SGHKS and CDR2 as YYEKEE (reference sequence).

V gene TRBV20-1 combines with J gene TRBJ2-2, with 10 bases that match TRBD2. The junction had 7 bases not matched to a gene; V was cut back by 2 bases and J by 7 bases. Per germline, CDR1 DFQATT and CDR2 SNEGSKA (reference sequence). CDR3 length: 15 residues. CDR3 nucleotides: TGCAGTGCTAGAATGCTAGCGGGAGCAATCGGGGAGCTGTTTTTT. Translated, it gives CSARMLAGAIGELFF.

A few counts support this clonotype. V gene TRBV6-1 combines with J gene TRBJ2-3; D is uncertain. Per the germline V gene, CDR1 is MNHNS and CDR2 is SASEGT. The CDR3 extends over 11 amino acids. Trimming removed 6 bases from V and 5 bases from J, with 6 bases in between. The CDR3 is CASRQQDTQYF. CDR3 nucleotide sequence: TGTGCCAGCAGGCAACAAGATACGCAGTATTTT.

CDR3 DNA sequence: TGTGCCAGCAGGAGAGCGGGAGGGCCTGGTGAGCAGTTCTTC. It codes for CASRRAGGPGEQFF. The V gene is TRBV7-3, the J gene TRBJ2-1; 10 bases are shared with TRBD2. CDR3 length equals 14 residues. V gave up 6 bases and J gave up 9 bases; unmatched junction bases: 8. Germline lookup yields CDR1 SGHTA and CDR2 FQGTGA. The full variable domain, with the rest looked up from reference TRBV7-3 and TRBJ2-1, is GAGVSQTPSNKVTEKGKYVELRCDPISGHTALYWYRQSLGQGPEFLIYFQGTGAADDSGLPNDRFFAVRPEGSVSTLKIQRTERGDSAVYLCASRRAGGPGEQFFGPGTRLTVL.

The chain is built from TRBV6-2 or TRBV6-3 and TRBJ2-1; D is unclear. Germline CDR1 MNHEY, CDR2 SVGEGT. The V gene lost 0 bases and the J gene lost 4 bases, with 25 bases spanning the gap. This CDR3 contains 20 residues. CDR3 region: CASSYSMGGRASLYYNEQFF. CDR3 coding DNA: TGTGCCAGCAGTTACTCGATGGGTGGTAGGGCGTCTCTCTATTACAATGAGCAGTTCTTC.

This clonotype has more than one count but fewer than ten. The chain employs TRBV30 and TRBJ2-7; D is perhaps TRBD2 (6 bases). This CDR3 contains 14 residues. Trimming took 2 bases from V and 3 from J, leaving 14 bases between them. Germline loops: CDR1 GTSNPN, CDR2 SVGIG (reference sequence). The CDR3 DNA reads TGTGCCTGGAGTACGGGACTGGGAGACTACGAGCAGTACTTC. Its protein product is CAWSTGLGDYEQYF.

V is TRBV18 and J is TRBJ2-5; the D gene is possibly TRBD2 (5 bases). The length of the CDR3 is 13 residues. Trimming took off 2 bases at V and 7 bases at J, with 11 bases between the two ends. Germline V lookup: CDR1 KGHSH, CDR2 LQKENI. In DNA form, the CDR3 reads TGTGCCAGCTCACCAGGAGCGGAGAGGACCCAGTACTTC. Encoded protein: CASSPGAERTQYF. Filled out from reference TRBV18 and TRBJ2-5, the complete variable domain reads NAGVMQNPRHLVRRRGQEARLRCSPMKGHSHVYWYRQLPEEGLKFMVYLQKENIIDESGMPKERFSAEFPKEGPSILRIQQVVRGDSAAYFCASSPGAERTQYFGPGTRLLVL.

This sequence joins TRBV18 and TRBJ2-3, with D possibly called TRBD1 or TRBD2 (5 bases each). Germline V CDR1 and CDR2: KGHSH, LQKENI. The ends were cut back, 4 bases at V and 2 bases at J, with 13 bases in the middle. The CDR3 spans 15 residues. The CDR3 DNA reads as TGTGCCAGCTCACGCCGGGACGGGGACACAGATACGCAGTATTTT. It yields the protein CASSRRDGDTDTQYF.

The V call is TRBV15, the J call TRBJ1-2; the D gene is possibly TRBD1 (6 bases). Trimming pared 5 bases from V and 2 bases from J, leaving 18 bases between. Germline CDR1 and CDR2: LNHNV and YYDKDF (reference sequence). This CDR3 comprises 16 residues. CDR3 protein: CATSGGRNPINYGYTF. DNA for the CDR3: TGTGCCACCAGCGGGGGCCGGAACCCGATCAACTATGGCTACACCTTC.

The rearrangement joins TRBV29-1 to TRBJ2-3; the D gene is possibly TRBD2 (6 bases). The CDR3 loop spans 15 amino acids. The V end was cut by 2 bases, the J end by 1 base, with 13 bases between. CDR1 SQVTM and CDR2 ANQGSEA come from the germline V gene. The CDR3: CSVESRLARTDTQYF. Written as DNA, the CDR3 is TGCAGCGTTGAAAGTCGGCTAGCGCGCACAGATACGCAGTATTTT.

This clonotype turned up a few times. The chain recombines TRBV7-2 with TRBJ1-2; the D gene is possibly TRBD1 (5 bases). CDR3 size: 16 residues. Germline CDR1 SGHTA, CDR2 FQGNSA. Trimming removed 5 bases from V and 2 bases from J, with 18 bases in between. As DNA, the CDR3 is TGTGCCAGCAGCCCAGAAGGGGCGGGGTGGAACTATGGCTACACCTTC. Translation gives CASSPEGAGWNYGYTF. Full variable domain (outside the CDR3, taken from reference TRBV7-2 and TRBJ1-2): GAGVSQSPSNKVTEKGKDVELRCDPISGHTALYWYRQSLGQGLEFLIYFQGNSAPDKSGLPSDRFSAERTGGSVSTLTIQRTQQEDSAVYLCASSPEGAGWNYGYTFGSGTRLTVV.

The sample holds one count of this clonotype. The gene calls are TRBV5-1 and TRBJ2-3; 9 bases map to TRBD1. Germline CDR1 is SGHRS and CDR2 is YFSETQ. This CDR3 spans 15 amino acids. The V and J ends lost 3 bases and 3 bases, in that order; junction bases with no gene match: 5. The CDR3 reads CASSSNRGPTDTQYF. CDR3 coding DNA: TGCGCCAGCAGCTCTAACAGGGGGCCGACAGATACGCAGTATTTT.

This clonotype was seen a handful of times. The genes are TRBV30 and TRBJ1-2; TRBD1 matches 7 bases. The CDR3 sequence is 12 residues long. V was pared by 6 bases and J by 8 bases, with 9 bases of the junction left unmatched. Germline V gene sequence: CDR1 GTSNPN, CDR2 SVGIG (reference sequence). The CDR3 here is CACAKGAGGYTF. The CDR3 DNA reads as TGTGCCTGTGCTAAGGGGGCAGGAGGCTACACCTTC.